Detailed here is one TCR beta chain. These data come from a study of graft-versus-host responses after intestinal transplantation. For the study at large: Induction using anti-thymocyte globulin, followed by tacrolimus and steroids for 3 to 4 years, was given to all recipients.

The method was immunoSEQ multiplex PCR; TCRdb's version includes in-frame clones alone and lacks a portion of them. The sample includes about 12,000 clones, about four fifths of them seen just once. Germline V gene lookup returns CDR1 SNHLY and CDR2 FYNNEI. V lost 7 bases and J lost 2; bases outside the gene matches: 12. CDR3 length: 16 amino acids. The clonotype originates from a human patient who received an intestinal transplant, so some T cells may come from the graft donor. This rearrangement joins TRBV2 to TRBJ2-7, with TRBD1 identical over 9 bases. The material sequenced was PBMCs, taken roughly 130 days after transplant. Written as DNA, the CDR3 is TGTGCCAGCATTTCAAGCCCAGGGACAGGGACCTACGAGCAGTACTTC. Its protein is CASISSPGTGTYEQYF. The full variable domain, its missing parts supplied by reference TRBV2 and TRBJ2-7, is EPEVTQTPSHQVTQMGQEVILRCVPISNHLYFYWYRQILGQKVEFLVSFYNNEISEKSEIFDDQFSVERPDGSNFTLKIRSTKLEDSAMYFCASISSPGTGTYEQYFGPGTRLTVT.